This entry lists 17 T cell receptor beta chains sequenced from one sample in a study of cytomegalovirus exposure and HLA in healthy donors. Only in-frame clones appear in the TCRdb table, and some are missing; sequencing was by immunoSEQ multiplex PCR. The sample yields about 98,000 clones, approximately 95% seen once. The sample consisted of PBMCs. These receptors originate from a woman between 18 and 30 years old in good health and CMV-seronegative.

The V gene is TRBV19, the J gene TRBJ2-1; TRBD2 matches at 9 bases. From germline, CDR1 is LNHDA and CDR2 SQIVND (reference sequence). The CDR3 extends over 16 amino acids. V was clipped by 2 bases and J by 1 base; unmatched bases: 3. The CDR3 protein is CASSISTSGSYNEQFF. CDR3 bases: TGTGCCAGTAGTATATCGACTAGCGGTTCCTACAATGAGCAGTTCTTC.

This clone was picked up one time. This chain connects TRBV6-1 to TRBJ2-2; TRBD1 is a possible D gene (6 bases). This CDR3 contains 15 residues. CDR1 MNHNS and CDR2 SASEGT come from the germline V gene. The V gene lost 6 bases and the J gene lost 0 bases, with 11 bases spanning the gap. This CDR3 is CASRPGGTNTGELFF. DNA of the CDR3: TGTGCCAGCAGGCCTGGGGGCACGAACACCGGGGAGCTGTTTTTT.

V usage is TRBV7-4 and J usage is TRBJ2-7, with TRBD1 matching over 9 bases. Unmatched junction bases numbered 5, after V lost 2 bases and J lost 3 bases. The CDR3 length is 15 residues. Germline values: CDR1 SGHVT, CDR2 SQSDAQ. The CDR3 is CASSLIPGQGYEQYF. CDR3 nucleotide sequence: TGTGCCAGCAGCTTAATCCCGGGACAGGGCTACGAGCAGTACTTC.

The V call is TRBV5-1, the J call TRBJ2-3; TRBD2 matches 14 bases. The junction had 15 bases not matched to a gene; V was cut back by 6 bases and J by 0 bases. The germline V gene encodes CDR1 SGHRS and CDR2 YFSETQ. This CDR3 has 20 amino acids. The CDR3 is CASTLPGTSGSYTSTDTQYF. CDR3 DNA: TGCGCCAGCACCTTACCCGGGACTAGCGGGAGCTACACTAGCACAGATACGCAGTATTTT.

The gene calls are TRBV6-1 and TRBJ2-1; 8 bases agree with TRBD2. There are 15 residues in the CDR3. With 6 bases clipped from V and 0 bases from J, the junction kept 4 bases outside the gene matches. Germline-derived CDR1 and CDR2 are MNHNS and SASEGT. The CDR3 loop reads CASRAAGGSYNEQFF. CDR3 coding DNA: TGTGCCAGCAGAGCCGCGGGGGGCTCCTACAATGAGCAGTTCTTC.

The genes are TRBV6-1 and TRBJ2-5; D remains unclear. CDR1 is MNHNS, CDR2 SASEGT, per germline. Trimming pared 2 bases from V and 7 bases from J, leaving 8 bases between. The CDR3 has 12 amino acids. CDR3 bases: TGTGCCAGCAGTGAACAGCGAAGGACCCAGTACTTC. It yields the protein CASSEQRRTQYF.

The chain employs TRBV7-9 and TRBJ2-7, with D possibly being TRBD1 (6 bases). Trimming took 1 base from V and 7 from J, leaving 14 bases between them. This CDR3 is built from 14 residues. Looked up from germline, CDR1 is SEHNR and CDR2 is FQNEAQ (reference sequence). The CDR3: CASSLGQGTSEQYF. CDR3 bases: TGTGCCAGCAGCTTAGGCCAGGGGACCAGTGAGCAGTACTTC.

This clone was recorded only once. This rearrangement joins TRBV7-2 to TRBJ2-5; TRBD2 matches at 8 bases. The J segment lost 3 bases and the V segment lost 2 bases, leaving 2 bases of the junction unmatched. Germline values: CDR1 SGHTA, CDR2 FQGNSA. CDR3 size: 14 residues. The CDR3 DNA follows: TGTGCCAGCAGCTTACCAGCGGGGGAAGAGACCCAGTACTTC. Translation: CASSLPAGEETQYF.

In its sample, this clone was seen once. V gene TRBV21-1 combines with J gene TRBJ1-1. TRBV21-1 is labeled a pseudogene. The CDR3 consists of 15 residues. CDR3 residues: CASSKPFPSDTEAFF. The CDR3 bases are TGTGCCAGCAGCAAACCCTTTCCGAGCGACACTGAAGCTTTCTTT.

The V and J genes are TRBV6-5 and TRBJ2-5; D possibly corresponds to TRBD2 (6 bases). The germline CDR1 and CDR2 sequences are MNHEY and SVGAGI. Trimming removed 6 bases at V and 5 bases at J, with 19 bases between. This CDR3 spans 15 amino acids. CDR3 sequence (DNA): TGTGCCAGCAGCTACCTTCGACAACGGGGGGAGACCCAGTACTTC. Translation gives CASSYLRQRGETQYF.

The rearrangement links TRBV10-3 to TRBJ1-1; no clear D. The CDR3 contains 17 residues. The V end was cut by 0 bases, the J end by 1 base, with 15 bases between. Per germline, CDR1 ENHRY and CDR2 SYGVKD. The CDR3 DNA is TGTGCCATCAGTGAGTCCGCGTCTTCCCCAGGGAACACTGAAGCTTTCTTT. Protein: CAISESASSPGNTEAFF.

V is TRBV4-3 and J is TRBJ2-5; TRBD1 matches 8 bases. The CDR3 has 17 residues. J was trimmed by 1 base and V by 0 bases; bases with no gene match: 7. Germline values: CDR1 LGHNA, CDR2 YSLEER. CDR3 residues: CASSQDLGQVTQETQYF. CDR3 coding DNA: TGCGCCAGCAGCCAAGATTTGGGACAGGTGACCCAAGAGACCCAGTACTTC.

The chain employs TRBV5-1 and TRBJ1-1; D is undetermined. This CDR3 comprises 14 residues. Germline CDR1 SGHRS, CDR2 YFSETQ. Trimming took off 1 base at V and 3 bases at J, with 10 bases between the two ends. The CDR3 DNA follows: TGCGCCAGCAGCTTGTTCGGGGTAGACACTGAAGCTTTCTTT. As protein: CASSLFGVDTEAFF.

The CDR3 loop reads CASSLTGQANTGELFF. In DNA form, the CDR3 reads TGCGCCAGCAGCTTGACAGGCCAAGCGAACACCGGGGAGCTGTTTTTT. This sequence joins TRBV5-1 and TRBJ2-2; D possibly corresponds to TRBD1 (5 bases). The CDR3 spans 16 residues. Germline V gene lookup returns CDR1 SGHRS and CDR2 YFSETQ. V was pared by 1 base and J by 0 bases, with 10 bases between.

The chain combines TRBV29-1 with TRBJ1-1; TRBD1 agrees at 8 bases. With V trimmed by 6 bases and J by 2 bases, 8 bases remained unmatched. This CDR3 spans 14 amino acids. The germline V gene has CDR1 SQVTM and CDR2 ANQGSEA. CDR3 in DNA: TGCAGCGTGATAGACAGGGGACATAACACTGAAGCTTTCTTT. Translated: CSVIDRGHNTEAFF.

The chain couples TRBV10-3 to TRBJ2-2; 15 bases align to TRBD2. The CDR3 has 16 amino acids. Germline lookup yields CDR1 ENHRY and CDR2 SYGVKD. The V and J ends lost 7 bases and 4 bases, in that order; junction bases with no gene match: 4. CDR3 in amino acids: CAITGLAGGGTGELFF. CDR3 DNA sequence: TGTGCCATCACGGGACTAGCGGGAGGCGGCACCGGGGAGCTGTTTTTT.

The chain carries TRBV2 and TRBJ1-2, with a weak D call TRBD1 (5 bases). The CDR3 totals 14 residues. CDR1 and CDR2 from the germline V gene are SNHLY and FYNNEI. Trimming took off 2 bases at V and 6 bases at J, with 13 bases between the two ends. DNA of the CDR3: TGTGCCAGCAGTGAACGGGGGTCCTTGAATGGCTACACCTTC. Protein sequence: CASSERGSLNGYTF.